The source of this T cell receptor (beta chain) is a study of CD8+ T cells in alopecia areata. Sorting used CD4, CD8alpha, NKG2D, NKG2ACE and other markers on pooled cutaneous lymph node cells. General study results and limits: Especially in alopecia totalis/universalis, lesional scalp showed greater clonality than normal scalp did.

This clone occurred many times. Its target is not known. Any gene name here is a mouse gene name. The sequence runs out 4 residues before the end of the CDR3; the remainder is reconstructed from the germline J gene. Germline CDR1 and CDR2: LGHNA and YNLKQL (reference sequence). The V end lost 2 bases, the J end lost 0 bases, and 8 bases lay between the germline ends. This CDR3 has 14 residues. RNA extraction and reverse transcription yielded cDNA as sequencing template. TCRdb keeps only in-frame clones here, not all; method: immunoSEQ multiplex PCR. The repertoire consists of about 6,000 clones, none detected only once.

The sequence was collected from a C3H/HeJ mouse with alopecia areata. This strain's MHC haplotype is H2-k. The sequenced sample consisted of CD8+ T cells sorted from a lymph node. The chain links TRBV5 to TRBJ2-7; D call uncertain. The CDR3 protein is CASSQRHSSYEQYF. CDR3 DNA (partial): TGTGCCAGCAGCCAACGACACAGCTCCTAT.